A selection of T cell receptor beta chains follows, all from one sample in a study of T cell clones after liver transplantation. Sequencing used immunoSEQ multiplex PCR; TCRdb keeps in-frame clones, though not all of them. Among over 100,000 clones listed, 82% were seen once. The sequencing here drew on CD4+ T cells from blood, taken before liver transplant. Receptors were obtained from a human donor who received a liver transplant. Each CDR3 is given with its conserved first and last residue. D genes are given only for firm matches. The size entry is marked missing in some rows and otherwise reads once, few, many or a size class.

v_gene	abundance	j_gene	d_gene	CDR3nt	CDR3aa
TRBV9	few	TRBJ2-3	.	TGTGCCAGCAGCGTAGATCTCAGGGACACAGATACGCAGTATTTT	CASSVDLRDTDTQYF
TRBV6-1	.	TRBJ1-1	.	TGTGCCAGCAGCTTGAAAGGCGAAATCACTGAAGCTTTCTTT	CASSLKGEITEAFF
TRBV7-2	once	TRBJ1-4	.	TGTGCCAGCAGCTTATTTGGGGACAATGAAAAACTGTTTTTT	CASSLFGDNEKLFF
TRBV6-5	.	TRBJ2-2	.	TGTGCCAGCCGGCCAAGCGGGAACACCGGGGAGCTGTTTTTT	CASRPSGNTGELFF
TRBV4-1	once	TRBJ1-4	.	TGCGCCAGCAGCCAAGTAAACGATGAAAAACTGTTTTTT	CASSQVNDEKLFF
TRBV6-1	.	TRBJ2-7	.	TGTGCCAGCAGTGTTGAGGGATACGAGCAGTACTTC	CASSVEGYEQYF
TRBV7-8	.	TRBJ2-1	.	TGTGCCAGCGAAGAGAGGCGGGGCCGTCGGGAGCAGTTCTTC	CASEERRGRREQFF
TRBV2	.	TRBJ2-3	.	TGTGCCAGCAGTGAGATAAGATTGGGGGCAGATACGCAGTATTTT	CASSEIRLGADTQYF
TRBV7-6	.	TRBJ1-5	.	TGTGCCAGCAGCTTGGGAGGACTTAGCAATCAGCCCCAGCATTTT	CASSLGGLSNQPQHF
TRBV11-3	once	TRBJ2-7	TRBD1	TGTGCCAGCAGCCGACAGGGGGCAGGCGAGCAGTACTTC	CASSRQGAGEQYF
TRBV7-9	.	TRBJ1-5	.	TGTGCCAGCAGCTTCGACATGCAGCCCCAGCATTTT	CASSFDMQPQHF
TRBV14	.	TRBJ2-2	TRBD2	TGTGCCAGCAGCCTCCAACCGGGACTAGGTGTCGGGGAGCTGTTTTTT	CASSLQPGLGVGELFF
TRBV7-9	.	TRBJ1-6	TRBD1	TGTGCCAGCAGCTTGACAGGGGGAGGTTTACCCCTCCACTTT	CASSLTGGGLPLHF
TRBV28	.	TRBJ2-6	TRBD2	TGTGCCAGCAGTTTTAGCGGGGGGCCCGCAGGTGGTGGGGCCAACGTCCTGACTTTC	CASSFSGGPAGGGANVLTF
TRBV5-1	.	TRBJ2-5	TRBD1	TGCGCCAGCAGCCCGCGACAGGGCGGGGAGACCCAGTACTTC	CASSPRQGGETQYF
TRBV15	once	TRBJ2-7	TRBD2	TGTGCCACCAGTTGGACTAGCGGTGACCCCACCTACGAGCAGTACTTC	CATSWTSGDPTYEQYF
TRBV6-4	.	TRBJ1-5	.	TGTGCCAGCAGTGTAGGGGGGCAGTCCAATCAGCCCCAGCATTTT	CASSVGGQSNQPQHF
TRBV19	few	TRBJ1-1	.	TGTGCCAGTAGTATAGGAGGGGCCCTGAACACTGAAGCTTTCTTT	CASSIGGALNTEAFF
TRBV10-1	.	TRBJ2-7	.	TGCGCCAGCAGTGAGGGCAGGTTATCCGAGCAGTACTTC	CASSEGRLSEQYF
TRBV5-1	.	TRBJ2-7	TRBD1	TGCGCCAGCAGCACAACCGGGACAGCCTACGAGCAGTACTTC	CASSTTGTAYEQYF
TRBV7-2	.	TRBJ2-7	TRBD2	TGTGCCAGCGCTGGGGAGGGCGCACTGATCTACGAGCAGTACTTC	CASAGEGALIYEQYF
TRBV11-3	.	TRBJ2-1	.	TGTGCCAGCAGCTTAAACGGACAGCGAGAGGGGTTTGATGAGCAGTTCTTC	CASSLNGQREGFDEQFF
TRBV18	.	TRBJ2-3	.	TGTGCCAGCTCACCGCTTTCCAGGGATTCTAGCACAGATACGCAGTATTTT	CASSPLSRDSSTDTQYF
TRBV5-4	.	TRBJ2-2	TRBD1	TGTGCCAGCAGCTCACAGGGGAGCACCGGGGAGCTGTTTTTT	CASSSQGSTGELFF
TRBV19	few	TRBJ1-2	.	TGTGCCAGTAGTGTCACCAGTCGGTACGGCTACACCTTC	CASSVTSRYGYTF
TRBV28	.	TRBJ2-1	TRBD2	TGTGCCAGCAGTTTCTCACCACTAGCGGGAGTTTTGGGTGAGCAGTTCTTC	CASSFSPLAGVLGEQFF
TRBV7-2	.	TRBJ1-1	.	TGTGCCAGCCTGGTTCTGAACACTGAAGCTTTCTTT	CASLVLNTEAFF
TRBV6-6	.	TRBJ1-3	.	TGTGCCAGCAGTGGCAAAAGCTCTGGAAACACCATATATTTT	CASSGKSSGNTIYF
TRBV5-1	once	TRBJ2-7	.	TGCGCCAGCGGAGGATGGGCGGAGTCTAACTACGAGCAGTACTTC	CASGGWAESNYEQYF
TRBV19	.	TRBJ2-2	.	TGTGCCAGTAAGATCGCGACAGAGAGCACCGGGGAGCTGTTTTTT	CASKIATESTGELFF
TRBV29-1	.	TRBJ1-2	TRBD1	TGCAGCGTTGTGCCCGACAGGGGTGGTTTGGGCTACACCTTC	CSVVPDRGGLGYTF
TRBV6-6	.	TRBJ2-1	.	TGTGCCAGCAGTTCCTCCTCGACTCTGGCGTGGCAGTTCTTC	CASSSSSTLAWQFF
TRBV19	.	TRBJ2-7	TRBD1	TGTGCCAGCGGGCGATCTCAGGGGGCCGGATCCTACGAGCAGTACTTC	CASGRSQGAGSYEQYF
TRBV19	few	TRBJ1-2	.	TGTGCCAGTAGTATCTCTGTTTATGGCTACACCTTC	CASSISVYGYTF
TRBV7-8	.	TRBJ2-6	.	TGTGCCAGCAGCTCAGGACTTAGCTCTGGGGCCAACGTCCTGACTTTC	CASSSGLSSGANVLTF
TRBV14	.	TRBJ1-1	.	TGTGCCAGCAGCCAAGGGGGAAGCGCTTTCTTT	CASSQGGSAFF
TRBV5-1	few	TRBJ2-1	.	TGCGCCAGCAGCCCCGCGGTCCGTAACAATGAGCAGTTCTTC	CASSPAVRNNEQFF
TRBV2	.	TRBJ2-1	TRBD2	TGTGCCAGCAGTGCGGGGGGACTCCCTGAGCAGTTCTTC	CASSAGGLPEQFF
TRBV28	.	TRBJ1-2	TRBD1	TGTGCCAGCAGTCGACAGGGAACTAACTATGGCTACACCTTC	CASSRQGTNYGYTF
TRBV18	.	TRBJ2-7	TRBD1	TGTGCCAGCTCAGTTCCGGGACAGGGGAAGTACGAGCAGTACTTC	CASSVPGQGKYEQYF
TRBV2	.	TRBJ2-7	.	TGTGCGAACAGTGAGGGAGGGGGCTCCTACGAGCAGTACTTC	CANSEGGGSYEQYF
TRBV5-1	.	TRBJ1-2	.	TGCGCCAGCAGCTTGCTCCCCCAGACAGAGTTAAGATTCTGGGGCTACACCTTC	CASSLLPQTELRFWGYTF
TRBV19	.	TRBJ1-2	.	TGTGCCAGCAAGACCGTTAACTATGGCTACACCTTC	CASKTVNYGYTF
TRBV29-1	.	TRBJ1-1	TRBD1	TGCAGCGTGGGGGGGGACAGGGAAGCTTTCTTT	CSVGGDREAFF